Presented here are 16 T cell receptor beta chains from one specimen sequenced in a study of vaccination and CD4 T cells after COVID-19. No antigen is known for these receptors. Treatment in this sample: approximately 9-day PBMC culture with coronavirus spike peptide pools or control peptides (ViraFEST assay). The Oncomine TCR Beta short-read assay sequenced DNA from cultured CD4+ T cells. TCRdb called the PCR reads again in MiXCR, with one record for every CDR3 protein. The repertoire includes almost 20,000 distinct CDR3 sequences, around 55% of them detected once, and about 10% sits in the top ten. Sequences were obtained from CD4+ T cells from blood, cultured in vitro. The receptors derive from a human donor who had recovered from COVID-19.

Regarding this clonotype: One end of the junction varies from germline; a read error may be responsible. The chain joins TRBV7-7 to TRBJ2-5; D may be TRBD1 (6 bases). Germline CDR1 SSHAT, CDR2 FNYEAQ (reference sequence). The length of the CDR3 is 15 residues. For the CDR3, the DNA is TGTGCTAGCAGCTTAGGTTCAGGGGTCCGAGAGACCCAGTACTTC. It codes for CASSLGSGVRETQYF.

This clonotype has just a few counts. The genes are TRBV20-1 and TRBJ1-3; D gene uncertain. V lost 5 bases and J 0 bases, leaving 11 bases between the germline ends. From germline, CDR1 is DFQATT and CDR2 SNEGSKA (reference sequence). This CDR3 spans 14 amino acids. The CDR3 DNA reads as TGCAGTGCTCCCGGCCGTAGCTCTGGAAACACCATATATTTT. It translates to CSAPGRSSGNTIYF.

The chain couples TRBV15 to TRBJ2-3, with TRBD1 matching 8 bases. This CDR3 spans 14 amino acids. Germline CDR1 reads LNHNV; CDR2 reads YYDKDF (reference sequence). V shed 5 bases and J 5 bases; nucleotides not matched to a gene: 6. In DNA, the CDR3 is TGTGCCACCAGCGGCAGGGGGCTTATAGATACGCAGTATTTT. Its translation: CATSGRGLIDTQYF.

This rearrangement joins TRBV27 to TRBJ2-5; 7 bases map to TRBD2. Germline assignment: CDR1 MNHEY and CDR2 SMNVEV (reference sequence). The CDR3 totals 14 residues. V shed 8 bases and J 1 base; nucleotides not matched to a gene: 7. The CDR3: CASSQGTTQETQYF. CDR3 sequence (DNA): TGTGCCAGCTCCCAAGGGACTACCCAAGAGACCCAGTACTTC.

This sequence joins TRBV6-1 and TRBJ2-7, with 9 positions matching TRBD2. CDR1 is MNHNS, CDR2 SASEGT, per germline. This CDR3 has 13 residues. With 5 bases clipped from V and 3 bases from J, the junction kept 2 bases outside the gene matches. CDR3 region: CASSNSGGYEQYF. CDR3 nucleotide sequence: TGTGCCAGCAGTAATAGCGGGGGCTACGAGCAGTACTTC.

This clonotype was seen only a few times. V and J are TRBV7-2 and TRBJ1-1; 7 bases fit TRBD1. Germline assignment: CDR1 SGHTA and CDR2 FQGNSA. This CDR3 spans 12 amino acids. Germline trimming cut 3 bases from V and 11 bases from J; bases unmatched to any gene: 6. The CDR3 DNA sequence: TGTGCCAGCAGCTTCCCCAGGGGGATGGCTTTCTTT. It specifies CASSFPRGMAFF.

The chain is built from TRBV7-2 and TRBJ1-6, with no clear D. This CDR3 has 17 residues. V lost 1 base to trimming and J lost 11 bases, with 21 bases between them. Germline assignment: CDR1 SGHTA and CDR2 FQGNSA. The CDR3 sequence is CASSLVPIGRSVTPLHF. CDR3 bases: TGTGCCAGCAGCTTAGTCCCCATAGGCAGATCGGTTACACCCCTCCACTTT. The full variable domain, completed using reference TRBV7-2 and TRBJ1-6, is GAGVSQSPSNKVTEKGKDVELRCDPISGHTALYWYRQSLGQGLEFLIYFQGNSAPDKSGLPSDRFSAERTGGSVSTLTIQRTQQEDSAVYLCASSLVPIGRSVTPLHFGNGTRLTVT.

The chain couples TRBV19 to TRBJ1-2; 7 bases map to TRBD1. Germline loops: CDR1 LNHDA, CDR2 SQIVND (reference sequence). Trimming at V came to 10 bases and at J to 0 bases, leaving 8 bases not matched to a gene. The CDR3 consists of 14 residues. The CDR3 sequence: CATRRGTANYGYTF. In DNA form, the CDR3 reads TGTGCCACCCGAAGGGGGACAGCTAACTATGGCTACACCTTC.

The chain uses TRBV12-3 or TRBV12-4 and TRBJ2-1, with 8 positions matching TRBD2. The V gene end was trimmed by 10 bases and the J gene end by 2 bases; junction bases not matched to a gene: 7. The CDR3 sequence is 14 residues long. CDR3 sequence: CAISGGPAYNEQFF. CDR3 in DNA: TGTGCCATCTCGGGGGGGCCCGCCTACAATGAGCAGTTCTTC.

V gene TRBV20-1 combines with J gene TRBJ1-1, with D maybe TRBD1 (5 bases). This CDR3 is 16 amino acids long. Germline CDR1 is DFQATT and CDR2 is SNEGSKA (reference sequence). The V end was cut by 0 bases, the J end by 0 bases, with 14 bases between. Here the CDR3 DNA reads TGCAGTGCTAGAGAAGAGATTTGGGGCTTGAACACTGAAGCTTTCTTT. This translates into CSAREEIWGLNTEAFF.

The chain is built from TRBV29-1 and TRBJ1-2, with 9 positions matching TRBD1. CDR1 SQVTM and CDR2 ANQGSEA come from the germline V gene. V shed 6 bases, J shed 2 bases, and the junction held 4 bases outside the gene matches. The CDR3 covers 13 residues. The CDR3: CSVQGTGNYGYTF. CDR3 nucleotides: TGCAGCGTCCAAGGGACAGGGAACTATGGCTACACCTTC.

The sample holds a few counts of this clonotype. This sequence joins TRBV6-2 or TRBV6-3 and TRBJ2-7; 8 bases map to TRBD2. The CDR3 totals 18 residues. The V segment lost 2 bases and the J segment 4 bases; nucleotides outside the gene matches: 16. CDR1 and CDR2 from the germline V gene are MNHEY and SVGEGT. This CDR3 is CASSYAGPRLAIGYEQYF. CDR3 DNA: TGTGCCAGCAGTTACGCGGGCCCTCGACTAGCGATAGGGTACGAGCAGTACTTC.

The V gene is TRBV18, the J gene TRBJ1-5; 10 nucleotides match TRBD1. Germline V gene sequence: CDR1 KGHSH, CDR2 LQKENI. Trimming at V came to 1 base and at J to 6 bases, leaving 6 bases not matched to a gene. This CDR3 is 16 amino acids long. The CDR3 nucleotides read TGTGCCAGCTCACCACTTGCGGGACAGGGGATTCAGCCCCAGCATTTT. Translating gives CASSPLAGQGIQPQHF.

The V call is TRBV6-1, the J call TRBJ1-2; D remains ambiguous. The CDR3 is made up of 12 amino acids. V was pared by 5 bases and J by 6 bases, with 10 bases between. Germline V gives CDR1 MNHNS, CDR2 SASEGT. CDR3 DNA: TGTGCCAGCAGTAAGAAGGATAATGGCTACACCTTC. It is translated as CASSKKDNGYTF.

This clonotype was found a few times. The V and J genes are TRBV6-1 and TRBJ2-7, with 8 nucleotides matching TRBD1. This CDR3 contains 15 residues. Trimming took 0 bases from V and 5 from J; bases not matched to a gene: 6. Germline V gene sequence: CDR1 MNHNS, CDR2 SASEGT. CDR3 sequence reads: CASSEALGQGHEQYF. The CDR3 DNA is TGTGCCAGCAGTGAAGCCTTAGGACAGGGCCACGAGCAGTACTTC.

The genes are TRBV5-8 and TRBJ1-2; unclear D gene. Trimming took off 6 bases at V and 4 bases at J, with 13 bases between the two ends. Germline V gene lookup returns CDR1 SGHTS and CDR2 YDEGEE. This CDR3 is built from 13 residues. CDR3 nucleotides: TGTGCCAGCACCACCCGGGGATTCTATGGCTACACCTTC. Its protein product is CASTTRGFYGYTF.